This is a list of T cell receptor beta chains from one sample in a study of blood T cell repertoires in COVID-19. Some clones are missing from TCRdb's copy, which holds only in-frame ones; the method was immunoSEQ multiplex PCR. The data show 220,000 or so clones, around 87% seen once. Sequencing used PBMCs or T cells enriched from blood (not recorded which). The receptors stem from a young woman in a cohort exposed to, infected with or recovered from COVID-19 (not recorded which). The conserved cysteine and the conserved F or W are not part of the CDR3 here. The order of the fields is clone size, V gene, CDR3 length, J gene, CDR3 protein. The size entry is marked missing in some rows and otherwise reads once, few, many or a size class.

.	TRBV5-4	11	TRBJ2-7	ASSLQGGNEQY
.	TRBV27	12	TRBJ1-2	ASSWGGGDYGYT
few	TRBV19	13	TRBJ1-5	ASSIPGRGNQPQH
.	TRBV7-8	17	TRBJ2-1	ASSITTGLRDSSYNEQF
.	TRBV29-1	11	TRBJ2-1	SVDLGYHNEQF
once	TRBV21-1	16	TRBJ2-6	ASSNYQAPDSGANVLT
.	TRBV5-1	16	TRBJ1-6	ASSLGGAQASNRSPLH
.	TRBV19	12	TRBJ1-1	ASREGAMDTEAF
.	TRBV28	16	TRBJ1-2	ASSSHRDRELFNYGYT
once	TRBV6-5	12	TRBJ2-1	ATSRERQYNEQF
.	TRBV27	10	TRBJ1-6	ASSVYRGTLH
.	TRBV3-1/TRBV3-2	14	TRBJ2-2	ASSPGQGSNTGELF
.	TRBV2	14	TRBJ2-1	ASSATSGGSYNEQF
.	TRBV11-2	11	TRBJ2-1	ASSLPGGNEQF
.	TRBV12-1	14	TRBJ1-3	ASSFFTRYSGNTIY
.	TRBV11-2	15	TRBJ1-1	ASSPYIAAQWDTEAF
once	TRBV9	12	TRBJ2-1	ASSVGGRVDEQF
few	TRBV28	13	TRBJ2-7	ASSRPTGGYYEQY
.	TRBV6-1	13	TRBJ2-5	ASSEADRASKTQY
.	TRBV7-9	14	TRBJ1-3	ASSLTDRNPGNTIY
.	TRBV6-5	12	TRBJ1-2	ASSYQGQGHGYT
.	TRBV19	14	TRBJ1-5	ASSTRRNRSNQPQH
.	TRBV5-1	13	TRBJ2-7	ASSLEPLPSYEQY
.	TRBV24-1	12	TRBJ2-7	ATSPSGTGGEQY
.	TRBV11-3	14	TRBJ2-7	ASSLYAGQGTYEQY
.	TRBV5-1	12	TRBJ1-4	ASSDRQGDEKLF
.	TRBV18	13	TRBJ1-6	ASSQTGNNNSPLH
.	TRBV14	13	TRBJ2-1	ASSALAGGPVEQF
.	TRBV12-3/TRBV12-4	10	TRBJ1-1	ASSFQVTEAF
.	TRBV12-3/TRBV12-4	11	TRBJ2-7	ATRGADSYEQY
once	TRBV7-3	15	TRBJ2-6	ASSPETGVAGANVLT
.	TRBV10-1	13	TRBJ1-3	ASSGPGSSGNTIY
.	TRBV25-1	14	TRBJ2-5	ASSALAGGLQETQY
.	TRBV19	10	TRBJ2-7	ARGQGFDEQY
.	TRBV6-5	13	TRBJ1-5	ASKGTGLPDQPQH
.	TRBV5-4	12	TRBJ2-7	ASSLDRGTYEQY
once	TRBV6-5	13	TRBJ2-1	ASSLSRGSPRGQF
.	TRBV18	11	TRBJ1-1	ASSPRGYTEAF
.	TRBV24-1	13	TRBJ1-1	ATSDAGTGSTEAF
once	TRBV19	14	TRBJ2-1	ASSLRLAATTDEQF
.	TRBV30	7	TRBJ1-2	ACLYGYT
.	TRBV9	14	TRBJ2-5	ASSVGVGGDEETQY
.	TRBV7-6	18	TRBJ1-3	ASSLDLQRPLDRSGNTIY
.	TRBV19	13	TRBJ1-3	ASSPQEFAGNTIY
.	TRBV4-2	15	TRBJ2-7	ASSQEGRGGAAGEQY
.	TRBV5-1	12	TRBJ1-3	ASSLAGYGNTIY
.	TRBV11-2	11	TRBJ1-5	ASSLDRDQPQH
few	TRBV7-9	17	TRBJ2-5	ASSFMGTSGGPSGETQY
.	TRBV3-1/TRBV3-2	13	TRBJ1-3	ASSQDRVSGNTIY
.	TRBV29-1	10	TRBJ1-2	SVTSRNYGYT